This entry lists 24 T cell receptor beta chains sequenced from one sample in a study of T cell changes during pregnancy in multiple sclerosis. Clones were read by immunoSEQ multiplex PCR, and TCRdb kept only the in-frame ones, dropping some. Of approximately 30,000 clones listed, 90% are singletons. Source: CD8+ T cells from peripheral blood mononuclear cells, taken in the first trimester of pregnancy. The receptors here all came from a female donor with multiple sclerosis, enrolled in a pregnancy study.

The chain couples TRBV11-2 to TRBJ2-5; 14 nucleotides align to TRBD2. Germline V gene sequence: CDR1 SGHAT, CDR2 FQNNGV. The J segment lost 4 bases and the V segment lost 8 bases, leaving 12 bases of the junction unmatched. This CDR3 contains 17 residues. The chain's CDR3 is CASGKGLAGVGSETQYF. As DNA, the CDR3 is TGTGCCAGCGGAAAGGGACTAGCGGGAGTAGGATCAGAGACCCAGTACTTC.

V usage is TRBV7-8 and J usage is TRBJ2-3; D perhaps matches TRBD2 (5 bases). The CDR3 is made up of 13 amino acids. The V gene's germline CDR1 is SGHVS and CDR2 FQNEAQ. The V and J ends lost 2 bases and 6 bases respectively, with 9 bases between them. The CDR3 sequence: CASSLSPGDTQYF. Written as DNA, the CDR3 is TGTGCCAGCAGCTTAAGTCCGGGGGATACGCAGTATTTT.

The CDR3 region is CASSLDLSGQGSTDTQYF. The CDR3 nucleotides read TGTGCCAGCAGTTTAGACCTCTCGGGACAGGGTAGCACAGATACGCAGTATTTT. V gene TRBV28 combines with J gene TRBJ2-3, with 9 bases lining up with TRBD1. V dropped 2 bases and J dropped 0; count of bases not matched to a gene: 9. The V gene's germline CDR1 is MDHEN and CDR2 SYDVKM. CDR3 size: 18 residues.

V is TRBV5-3 and J is TRBJ2-1, with 9 bases that match TRBD2. TRBV5-3 is sorted into the ORF group, with uncertain function. The junction had 23 bases not matched to a gene; V was cut back by 4 bases and J by 9 bases. The CDR3 contains 19 residues. The CDR3 coding sequence is TGTGCCAGAAGCGCCAAAACCTATAGCGGGAGTTGTGTTGAGAGTGAGCAGTTCTTC. Residues: CARSAKTYSGSCVESEQFF.

DNA of the CDR3: TGCGCCAGCAGCTTAGAACCACAGGGGTATAATTCACCCCTCCACTTT. This translates into CASSLEPQGYNSPLHF. V is TRBV5-1 and J is TRBJ1-6; 7 bases match TRBD1. The trim removed 2 bases at V and 4 bases at J, leaving 6 bases unmatched. The germline V gene has CDR1 SGHRS and CDR2 YFSETQ. The CDR3 runs to 16 residues.

Only one count was recorded for this clone. CDR3: CASSLTQPSGRAQNEQFF. In DNA, the CDR3 is TGTGCCAGCAGTTTAACCCAACCCAGCGGGAGGGCCCAGAATGAGCAGTTCTTC. The V call is TRBV27, the J call TRBJ2-1, with 10 bases matching TRBD2. CDR3 length equals 18 residues. The J segment lost 7 bases and the V segment lost 2 bases, leaving 14 bases of the junction unmatched. Germline V gene lookup returns CDR1 MNHEY and CDR2 SMNVEV (reference sequence).

This chain joins TRBV4-1 and TRBJ2-7, with TRBD2 matching over 7 bases. Germline CDR1 reads MGHRA; CDR2 reads YSYEKL. V shed 1 base, J shed 3 bases, and the junction held 6 bases outside the gene matches. The CDR3 is 15 residues long. The CDR3 region has the DNA TGCGCCAGCAGCCAAGTCGGGGGGACCTACTACGAGCAGTACTTC. It is translated as CASSQVGGTYYEQYF.

The V and J genes are TRBV5-1 and TRBJ2-2; 8 bases are shared with TRBD2. V lost 4 bases and J lost 5; bases outside the gene matches: 13. Germline assignment: CDR1 SGHRS and CDR2 YFSETQ. The CDR3 length is 17 residues. For the CDR3, the DNA is TGCGCCAGCAGCCCGCACGCCGGGACTAGTCTAACCGGGGAGCTGTTTTTT. This gives the protein CASSPHAGTSLTGELFF.

About this clone itself: The sample holds other DNA sequences that translate to the same CDR3. The chain is built from TRBV19 and TRBJ1-1; D not resolved. Germline V CDR1 and CDR2: LNHDA, SQIVND (reference sequence). V was shortened by 2 bases and J by 1 base, with 5 bases between the two germline ends. The CDR3 contains 13 residues. CDR3 coding DNA: TGTGCCAGTAGTATACAGAAGAACACTGAAGCTTTCTTT. Translation gives CASSIQKNTEAFF.

This chain connects TRBV7-2 to TRBJ2-3, with 13 positions matching TRBD2. V shed 5 bases and J 3 bases; nucleotides not matched to a gene: 5. Germline V CDR1 and CDR2: SGHTA, FQGNSA. The CDR3 runs to 16 residues. CDR3 DNA: TGTGCCAGCAGCCGGACTAGCGGGAGTAAGACAGATACGCAGTATTTT. The encoded protein is CASSRTSGSKTDTQYF.

This chain connects TRBV30 to TRBJ2-1, with TRBD2 identical over 7 bases. V lost 1 base and J lost 2; bases outside the gene matches: 2. Germline V lookup: CDR1 GTSNPN, CDR2 SVGIG (reference sequence). The length of the CDR3 is 14 residues. DNA of the CDR3: TGTGCCTGGAGTGCCGGGACTACCTACAATGAGCAGTTCTTC. Protein product: CAWSAGTTYNEQFF.

The chain carries TRBV11-1 and TRBJ2-7; weak D call: TRBD1 (6 bases). Trimming stripped 1 base from V and 0 bases from J, with 7 bases between. Germline V lookup: CDR1 SGHAT, CDR2 FQDESV (reference sequence). This CDR3 contains 14 residues. The CDR3 loop is CASSLGDTSYEQYF. The CDR3, as DNA: TGTGCCAGCAGCTTAGGGGACACCTCCTACGAGCAGTACTTC.

Details on this clone: The same CDR3 also results from other DNA sequences found in this sample. The chain has TRBV27 and TRBJ2-7, with D tentatively TRBD1 (6 bases). CDR1 and CDR2 (germline): MNHEY, SMNVEV (reference sequence). The V and J ends lost 4 bases and 4 bases respectively, with 11 bases between them. This CDR3 is 13 amino acids long. The CDR3 sequence: CASSWSRGYEQYF. CDR3 DNA: TGTGCCAGCAGTTGGTCCAGGGGTTACGAGCAGTACTTC.

The chain is built from TRBV27 and TRBJ1-2, with D possibly being TRBD1 (5 bases). V was cut by 5 bases and J by 2 bases, with 12 bases left in between. CDR3 length: 14 amino acids. Germline values: CDR1 MNHEY, CDR2 SMNVEV (reference sequence). In nucleotides, the CDR3 is TGTGCCAGCAGTCCGCCGGGGGTGAACTATGGCTACACCTTC. This encodes CASSPPGVNYGYTF.

The CDR3 nucleotides read TGTGCCAGCAGTCTCACACTAGCGGGGGCCTACGAGCAGTACTTC. Translated, it gives CASSLTLAGAYEQYF. The chain combines TRBV27 with TRBJ2-7, with TRBD2 matching over 11 bases. The germline V gene has CDR1 MNHEY and CDR2 SMNVEV (reference sequence). This CDR3 contains 15 residues. The trim removed 5 bases at V and 2 bases at J, leaving 5 bases unmatched.

The CDR3 DNA follows: TGTGCCAGTAGTATGCAGGGACAACCCTACGAGCAGTACTTC. It codes for CASSMQGQPYEQYF. The chain combines TRBV19 with TRBJ2-7; a possible D gene is TRBD1 (6 bases). Germline V CDR1 and CDR2: LNHDA, SQIVND (reference sequence). Trimming removed 3 bases at V and 2 bases at J, with 11 bases between. This CDR3 contains 14 residues.

This chain joins TRBV20-1 and TRBJ2-3, with D hard to call. CDR1 DFQATT and CDR2 SNEGSKA come from the germline V gene (reference sequence). Trimming took off 6 bases at V and 5 bases at J, with 9 bases between the two ends. CDR3 length: 11 residues. As DNA, the CDR3 is TGCAGTGCCCCCTCTCGAGATACGCAGTATTTT. Amino acid sequence: CSAPSRDTQYF.

This clone occurred once. The chain is built from TRBV2 and TRBJ1-1, with TRBD1 matching 8 bases. The germline V gene encodes CDR1 SNHLY and CDR2 FYNNEI. The CDR3 is 15 residues long. V shed 1 base and J 5 bases; nucleotides not matched to a gene: 6. CDR3 loop: CASSEGQGMGTEAFF. The CDR3 bases are TGTGCCAGCAGTGAAGGACAGGGGATGGGAACTGAAGCTTTCTTT. Drawing the rest from reference TRBV2 and TRBJ1-1, the complete variable domain is EPEVTQTPSHQVTQMGQEVILRCVPISNHLYFYWYRQILGQKVEFLVSFYNNEISEKSEIFDDQFSVERPDGSNFTLKIRSTKLEDSAMYFCASSEGQGMGTEAFFGQGTRLTVV.

The V gene is TRBV7-9, the J gene TRBJ1-2; D call uncertain. Germline lookup yields CDR1 SEHNR and CDR2 FQNEAQ (reference sequence). The CDR3 spans 12 residues. The ends were cut back, 5 bases at V and 8 bases at J, with 12 bases in the middle. The CDR3 DNA reads as TGTGCCAGCAGCCTTGGCGGGGAAGGCTACACCTTC. Encoded protein: CASSLGGEGYTF.

The chain employs TRBV29-1 and TRBJ2-3, with 12 positions matching TRBD2. This CDR3 has 16 residues. V was pared by 1 base and J by 1 base, with 3 bases of the junction left unmatched. From germline, CDR1 is SQVTM and CDR2 ANQGSEA. The DNA for the CDR3 is TGCAGCGTTGAAGGGGGGACTAGCGGGCGCACAGATACGCAGTATTTT. The encoded protein is CSVEGGTSGRTDTQYF.

This chain connects TRBV6-1 to TRBJ2-5; 9 bases map to TRBD1. V lost 1 base to trimming and J lost 5 bases; unmatched junction nucleotides: 5. The germline gives CDR1 MNHNS, CDR2 SASEGT. This CDR3 region has 15 residues. CDR3 protein: CASSEGTGDSETQYF. Here the CDR3 DNA reads TGTGCCAGCAGTGAAGGGACAGGGGATTCGGAGACCCAGTACTTC.

The genes are TRBV6-5 and TRBJ2-1, with TRBD2 as a possible D gene (5 bases). Looked up from germline, CDR1 is MNHEY and CDR2 is SVGAGI. There are 13 residues in the CDR3. Trimming removed 6 bases from V and 5 bases from J, with 11 bases in between. As DNA, the CDR3 is TGTGCCAGCAGCTATCAGAGGGACAATGAGCAGTTCTTC. Residues: CASSYQRDNEQFF.

CDR3 in amino acids: CASRALAGTRDTQYF. CDR3 sequence (DNA): TGTGCCAGCAGGGCTCTAGCGGGGACACGAGATACGCAGTATTTT. The chain couples TRBV2 to TRBJ2-3; 9 positions agree with TRBD2. The CDR3 consists of 15 residues. The germline V gene has CDR1 SNHLY and CDR2 FYNNEI. The ends lost 6 bases at V and 5 bases at J; junction bases unmatched: 9.

The table lists this clone with a count of one. This chain links TRBV6-5 with TRBJ2-2; 10 bases fit TRBD1. Germline V gene sequence: CDR1 MNHEY, CDR2 SVGAGI. Trimming took 0 bases from V and 7 from J; bases not matched to a gene: 5. The CDR3 extends over 16 amino acids. The CDR3 DNA sequence: TGTGCCAGCAGTTACTCGACAGGGGGCGTTAGCGGGGAGCTGTTTTTT. This sequence encodes CASSYSTGGVSGELFF.